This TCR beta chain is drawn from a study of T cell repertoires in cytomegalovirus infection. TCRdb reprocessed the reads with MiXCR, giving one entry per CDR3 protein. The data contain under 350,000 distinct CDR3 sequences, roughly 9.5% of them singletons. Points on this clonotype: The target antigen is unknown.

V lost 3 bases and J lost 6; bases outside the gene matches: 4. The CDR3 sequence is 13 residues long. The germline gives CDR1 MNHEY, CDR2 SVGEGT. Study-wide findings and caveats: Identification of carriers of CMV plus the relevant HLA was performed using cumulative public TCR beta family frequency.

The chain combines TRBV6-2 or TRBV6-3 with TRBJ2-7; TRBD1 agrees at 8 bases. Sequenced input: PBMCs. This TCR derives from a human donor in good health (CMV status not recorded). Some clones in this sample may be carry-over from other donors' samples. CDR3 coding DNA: TGTGCCAGCAGTTATTTACAGGGGGGCGAGCAGTACTTC. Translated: CASSYLQGGEQYF.